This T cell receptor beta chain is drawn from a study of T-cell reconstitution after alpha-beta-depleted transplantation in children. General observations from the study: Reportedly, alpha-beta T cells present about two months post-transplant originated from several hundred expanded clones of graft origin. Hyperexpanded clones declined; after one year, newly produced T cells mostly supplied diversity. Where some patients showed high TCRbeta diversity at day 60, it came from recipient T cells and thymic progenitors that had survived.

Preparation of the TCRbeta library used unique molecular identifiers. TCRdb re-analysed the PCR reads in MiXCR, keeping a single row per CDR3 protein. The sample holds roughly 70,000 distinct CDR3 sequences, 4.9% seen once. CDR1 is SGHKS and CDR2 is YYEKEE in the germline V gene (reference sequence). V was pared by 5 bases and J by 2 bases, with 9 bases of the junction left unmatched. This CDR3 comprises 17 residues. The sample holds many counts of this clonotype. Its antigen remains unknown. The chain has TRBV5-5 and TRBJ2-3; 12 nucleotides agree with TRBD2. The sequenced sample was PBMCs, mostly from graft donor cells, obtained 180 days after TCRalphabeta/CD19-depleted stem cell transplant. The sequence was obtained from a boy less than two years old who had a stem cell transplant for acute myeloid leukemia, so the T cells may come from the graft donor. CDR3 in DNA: TGTGCCAGCAGGCCCCGGACTAGCGGGGTACTCACAGATACGCAGTATTTT. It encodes CASRPRTSGVLTDTQYF.